The entry that follows covers one T cell receptor (beta chain) sequence. The antigen is unknown. These data belong to a study of cytomegalovirus exposure and HLA in healthy donors. Study results and caveats: Reportedly, diagnosis of cytomegalovirus status by the classifier showed high specificity and sensitivity.

Germline loops: CDR1 MGHRA, CDR2 YSYEKL. This CDR3 comprises 14 residues. The V gene end was trimmed by 0 bases and the J gene end by 9 bases; junction bases not matched to a gene: 7. Here immunoSEQ multiplex PCR was the method, and the copy in TCRdb shows in-frame clones only, minus some. This table has some 120,000 clones, more than 95% appearing once. Input material: PBMCs. The clonotype originates from a man aged 18-30 years in good health and CMV-seronegative. The rearrangement links TRBV4-1 to TRBJ2-7, with 8 nucleotides matching TRBD2. The CDR3 sequence: CASSQDPGSGGQYF. As DNA, the CDR3 is TGCGCCAGCAGCCAAGATCCGGGAAGCGGGGGGCAGTACTTC.